Below, one TCR beta chain is given with its context. The antigen is undetermined. Every single patient, without exception, relapsed after autologous stem cell transplantation, and brentuximab vedotin exposure varied. This entry comes from a study of PD-1 blockade in classical Hodgkin lymphoma. Study-wide results and caveats: Factors driving the repertoire differences, possibly disease activity or prior therapy, remain undefined. Compared with healthy donors, newly diagnosed patients reportedly showed lower baseline TCR diversity.

The trim removed 6 bases at V and 0 bases at J, leaving 1 base unmatched. This CDR3 is built from 14 residues. The germline V gene has CDR1 MNHNS and CDR2 SASEGT. Libraries were prepared by immunoSEQ multiplex PCR; TCRdb keeps only in-frame clonotypes and omits some of them. The sample has 40,000 to 55,000 clones, 88% seen once. The sequence derives from a human donor with classical Hodgkin lymphoma. The specimen was peripheral blood mononuclear cells (PBMCs), collected at baseline. The V gene is TRBV6-1, the J gene TRBJ2-3, with TRBD1 matching 9 bases. CDR3 sequence: CASSGQGSTDTQYF. The CDR3 bases are TGTGCCAGCAGCGGACAGGGGAGCACAGATACGCAGTATTTT.